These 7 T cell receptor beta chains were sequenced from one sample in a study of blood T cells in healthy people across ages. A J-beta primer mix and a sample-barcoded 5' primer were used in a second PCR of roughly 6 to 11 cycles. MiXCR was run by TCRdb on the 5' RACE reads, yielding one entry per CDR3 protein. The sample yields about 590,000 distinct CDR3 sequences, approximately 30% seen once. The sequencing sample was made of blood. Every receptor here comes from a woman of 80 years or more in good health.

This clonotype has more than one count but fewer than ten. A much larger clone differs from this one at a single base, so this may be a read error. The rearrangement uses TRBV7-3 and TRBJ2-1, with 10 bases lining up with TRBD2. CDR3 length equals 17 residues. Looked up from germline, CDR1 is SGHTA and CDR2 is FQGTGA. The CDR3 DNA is TGTGCCGGCAGCCCAGTCCCTAGCGGGGGTTCCTACAATGAGCAGTTCTTC. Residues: CAGSPVPSGGSYNEQFF. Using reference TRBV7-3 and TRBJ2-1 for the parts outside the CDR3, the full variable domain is GAGVSQTPSNKVTEKGKYVELRCDPISGHTALYWYRQSLGQGPEFLIYFQGTGAADDSGLPNDRFFAVRPEGSVSTLKIQRTERGDSAVYLCAGSPVPSGGSYNEQFFGPGTRLTVL.

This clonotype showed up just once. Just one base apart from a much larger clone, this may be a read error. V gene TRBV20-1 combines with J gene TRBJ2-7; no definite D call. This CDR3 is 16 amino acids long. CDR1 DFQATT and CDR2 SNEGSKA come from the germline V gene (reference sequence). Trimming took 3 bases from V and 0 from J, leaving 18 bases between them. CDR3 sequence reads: CSASQVTVRDSYEQYF. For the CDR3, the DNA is TGCAGTGCTAGCCAGGTAACCGTTAGAGACTCCTACGAGCAGTACTTC.

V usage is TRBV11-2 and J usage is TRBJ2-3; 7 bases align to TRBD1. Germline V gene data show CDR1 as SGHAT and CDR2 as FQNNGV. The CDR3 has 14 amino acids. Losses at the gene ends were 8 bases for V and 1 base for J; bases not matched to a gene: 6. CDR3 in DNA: TGTGCCAGCGGTTTAGACAGGGGCACAGATACGCAGTATTTT. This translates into CASGLDRGTDTQYF.

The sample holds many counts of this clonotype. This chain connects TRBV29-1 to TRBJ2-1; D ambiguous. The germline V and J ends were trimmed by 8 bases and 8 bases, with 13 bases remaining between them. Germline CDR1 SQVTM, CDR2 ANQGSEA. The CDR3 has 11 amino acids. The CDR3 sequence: CSSSQSDEQFF. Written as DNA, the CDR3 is TGCAGCTCCAGTCAGAGCGATGAGCAGTTCTTC.

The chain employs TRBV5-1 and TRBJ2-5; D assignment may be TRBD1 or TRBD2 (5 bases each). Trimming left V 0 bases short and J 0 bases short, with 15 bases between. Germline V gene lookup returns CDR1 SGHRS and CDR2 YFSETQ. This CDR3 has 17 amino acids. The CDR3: CASSLGTGRRYQETQYF. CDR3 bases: TGCGCCAGCAGCTTGGGGACGGGACGGAGGTACCAAGAGACCCAGTACTTC.

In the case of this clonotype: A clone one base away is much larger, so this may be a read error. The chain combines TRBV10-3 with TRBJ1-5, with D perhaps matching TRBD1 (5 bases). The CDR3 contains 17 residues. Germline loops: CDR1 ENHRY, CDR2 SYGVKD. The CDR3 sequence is CAISPHGDRYSNQPRHF. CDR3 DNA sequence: TGTGCCATCAGCCCGCACGGGGACCGTTATAGCAATCAGCCCCGGCATTTT.

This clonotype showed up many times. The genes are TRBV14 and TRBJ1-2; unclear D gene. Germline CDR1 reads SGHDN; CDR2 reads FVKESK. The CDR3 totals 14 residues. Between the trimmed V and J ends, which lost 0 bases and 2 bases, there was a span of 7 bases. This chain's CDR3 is CASSQDGNNYGYTF. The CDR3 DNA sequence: TGTGCCAGCAGCCAAGATGGGAACAACTATGGCTACACCTTC.